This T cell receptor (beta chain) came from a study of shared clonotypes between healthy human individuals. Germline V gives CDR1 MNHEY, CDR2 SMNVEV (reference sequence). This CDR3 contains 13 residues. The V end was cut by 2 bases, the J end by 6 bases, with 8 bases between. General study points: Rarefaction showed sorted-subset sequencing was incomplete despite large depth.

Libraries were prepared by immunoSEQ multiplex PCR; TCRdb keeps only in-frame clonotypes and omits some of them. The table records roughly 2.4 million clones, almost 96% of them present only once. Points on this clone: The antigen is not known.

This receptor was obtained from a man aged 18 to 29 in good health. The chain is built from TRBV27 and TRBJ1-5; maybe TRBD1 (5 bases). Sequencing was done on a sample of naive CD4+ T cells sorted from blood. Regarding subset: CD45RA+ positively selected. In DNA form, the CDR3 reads TGTGCCAGCAGTTTACAGGGCAGTCAGCCCCAGCATTTT. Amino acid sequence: CASSLQGSQPQHF.